Following are 17 T cell receptor beta chains from one sample sequenced in a study of T cell responses to AZD1222 COVID-19 vaccine. Only in-frame clones appear in the TCRdb table, and some are missing; sequencing was by immunoSEQ multiplex PCR. The sample carries over 110,000 clones, 85% to 90% recorded once. Material: peripheral blood, obtained 28 days after the second AZD1222 dose. These receptor sequences come from an adult who received the AZD1222 COVID-19 vaccine.

The rearrangement uses TRBV19 and TRBJ1-5; D is unresolved. Germline CDR1 LNHDA, CDR2 SQIVND (reference sequence). The CDR3 has 15 residues. Trimming took off 0 bases at V and 0 bases at J, with 6 bases between the two ends. As DNA, the CDR3 is TGTGCCAGTAGTATAGAACCCCATAGCAATCAGCCCCAGCATTTT. Residues: CASSIEPHSNQPQHF.

This sequence joins TRBV6-5 and TRBJ1-1, with D possibly being TRBD1 (5 bases). This CDR3 has 14 residues. Per germline, CDR1 MNHEY and CDR2 SVGAGI. The V gene lost 5 bases and the J gene lost 11 bases, with 21 bases spanning the gap. The CDR3: CASSPRSSTQEAFF. The CDR3 DNA follows: TGTGCCAGCAGTCCACGGTCATCGACACAGGAGGCTTTCTTT.

The V and J genes are TRBV4-1 and TRBJ2-7; no clear D. The CDR3 runs 14 residues. Germline V CDR1 and CDR2: MGHRA, YSYEKL. Deletions cut 5 bases from V and 0 bases from J, with 11 bases between. CDR3 bases: TGCGCCAGCAGCGTCGACTTTAGCTCCTACGAGCAGTACTTC. It codes for CASSVDFSSYEQYF.

This rearrangement joins TRBV5-6 to TRBJ1-6, with unresolved D. The germline V and J ends were trimmed by 5 bases and 0 bases, with 9 bases remaining between them. The CDR3 totals 15 residues. Germline CDR1 reads SGHDT; CDR2 reads YYEEEE. Written as DNA, the CDR3 is TGTGCCAGCAGACTGGGGAGCTCCTATAATTCACCCCTCCACTTT. Translated, it gives CASRLGSSYNSPLHF.

This chain joins TRBV9 and TRBJ2-2; D possibly corresponds to TRBD1 (6 bases). Trimming removed 4 bases at V and 6 bases at J, with 13 bases between. Germline CDR1 SGDLS, CDR2 YYNGEE. This CDR3 spans 14 amino acids. DNA of the CDR3: TGTGCCAGCAGCCAAACCGCAGGGGCCGGGGAGCTGTTTTTT. This gives the protein CASSQTAGAGELFF. The full variable domain, with the rest looked up from reference TRBV9 and TRBJ2-2, is DSGVTQTPKHLITATGQRVTLRCSPRSGDLSVYWYQQSLDQGLQFLIQYYNGEERAKGNILERFSAQQFPDLHSELNLSSLELGDSALYFCASSQTAGAGELFFGEGSRLTVL.

This chain uses TRBV2 with TRBJ1-5; TRBD1 might be the D (5 bases). Germline CDR1 is SNHLY and CDR2 is FYNNEI. This CDR3 is built from 16 residues. V shed 3 bases and J shed 1 base, with 13 bases lying between them. This chain's CDR3 is CASSENTGGSNQPQHF. The CDR3, as DNA: TGTGCCAGCAGTGAGAATACGGGGGGAAGCAATCAGCCCCAGCATTTT.

The chain uses TRBV6-1 and TRBJ1-2; TRBD1 matches 7 bases. The J segment lost 4 bases and the V segment lost 2 bases, leaving 4 bases of the junction unmatched. The CDR3 runs to 14 residues. From germline, CDR1 is MNHNS and CDR2 SASEGT. The CDR3 DNA is TGTGCCAGCAGTGAAAACCAGGGGGGCTATGGCTACACCTTC. This gives the protein CASSENQGGYGYTF.

V is TRBV5-1 and J is TRBJ2-5; TRBD2 is a possible D gene (5 bases). The CDR3 consists of 16 residues. Germline V gives CDR1 SGHRS, CDR2 YFSETQ. V gave up 0 bases and J gave up 3 bases, with 15 bases separating them. The CDR3 coding sequence is TGCGCCAGCAGCTTGGCCAGTATGGGAGCAAAAGAGACCCAGTACTTC. Translated: CASSLASMGAKETQYF.

This clone came up a few times. The rearrangement links TRBV29-1 to TRBJ2-1, with TRBD1 identical over 9 bases. The germline gives CDR1 SQVTM, CDR2 ANQGSEA. This CDR3 has 13 residues. Unmatched junction bases numbered 8, after V lost 5 bases and J lost 9 bases. CDR3 in DNA: TGCAGCGTTCCGGGACAGGGAGGGAGTGAGCAGTTCTTC. Translated, it gives CSVPGQGGSEQFF.

The chain links TRBV5-5 to TRBJ1-1; D is undetermined. This CDR3 has 14 residues. Germline CDR1 is SGHKS and CDR2 is YYEKEE (reference sequence). V lost 4 bases, J lost 1 base, and 11 bases lay in between. The CDR3 reads CASSGEPRNTEAFF. CDR3 sequence (DNA): TGTGCCAGCAGCGGGGAGCCACGGAACACTGAAGCTTTCTTT.

The chain carries TRBV30 and TRBJ1-2; D uncertain. CDR3 size: 13 residues. Germline CDR1 and CDR2: GTSNPN and SVGIG (reference sequence). V lost 2 bases and J 8 bases, leaving 15 bases between the germline ends. CDR3 in amino acids: CAWSRDGLTGYTF. CDR3 coding DNA: TGTGCCTGGAGTCGTGACGGGCTTACGGGCTACACCTTC.

This clone has only one observation. This rearrangement joins TRBV5-6 to TRBJ2-7; tentative D call: TRBD1 (6 bases). This CDR3 spans 17 amino acids. Between the trimmed V and J ends, which lost 7 bases and 6 bases, there was a span of 29 bases. The V gene's germline CDR1 is SGHDT and CDR2 YYEEEE. The CDR3 nucleotides read TGTGCCAGCGGTAGTTACCGGGACATTTTCTCCCAGGGCGAGCAGTACGTC. Residues: CASGSYRDIFSQGEQYV.

V usage is TRBV10-3 and J usage is TRBJ2-7; 7 nucleotides line up with TRBD1. The CDR3 totals 15 residues. Trimming took 5 bases from V and 0 from J; bases not matched to a gene: 7. Germline assignment: CDR1 ENHRY and CDR2 SYGVKD. The CDR3 bases are TGTGCCATCAGTACTGACAGGGCGGGCTCCTACGAGCAGTACTTC. Translation gives CAISTDRAGSYEQYF.

The V and J genes are TRBV7-2 and TRBJ1-1, with D maybe TRBD1 (6 bases). Germline assignment: CDR1 SGHTA and CDR2 FQGNSA. V shed 3 bases and J shed 4 bases, with 12 bases lying between them. The CDR3 spans 14 residues. The CDR3 coding sequence is TGTGCCAGCAGCTTTGGGGGCGCAGGCACTGAAGCTTTCTTT. It encodes CASSFGGAGTEAFF.

The rearrangement joins TRBV3-1 (or the pseudogene TRBV3-2) to TRBJ1-6; D unresolved. Trimming stripped 1 base from V and 9 bases from J, with 7 bases between. Per the germline V gene, CDR1 is LGHDT and CDR2 is YNNKEL (reference sequence). The CDR3 covers 13 residues. CDR3 in DNA: TGTGCCAGCAGCCAAGTTCCGGGTTCACCCCTCCACTTT. Amino acids: CASSQVPGSPLHF.

The chain has TRBV15 and TRBJ2-6, with D possibly TRBD1 on 7 matching bases. This CDR3 spans 15 amino acids. Germline-derived CDR1 and CDR2 are LNHNV and YYDKDF (reference sequence). V dropped 5 bases and J dropped 4 bases, with 12 bases sitting between them. CDR3 nucleotides: TGTGCCACCAGCGTCAGGGGGGTCGGGGCCAACGTCCTGACTTTC. Its translation is CATSVRGVGANVLTF.

V usage is TRBV4-2 and J usage is TRBJ1-5; weak D call: TRBD1 (6 bases). The CDR3 is 15 amino acids. The germline V and J ends were trimmed by 0 bases and 7 bases, with 13 bases remaining between them. The germline CDR1 and CDR2 sequences are LGHNA and YNFKEQ. The CDR3: CASSQEGGSRQPQHF. The CDR3 DNA follows: TGTGCCAGCAGCCAAGAAGGGGGGAGTAGGCAGCCCCAGCATTTT.